The rows below give T cell receptor beta chains drawn from one sample of a study of beta chain features in type 1 diabetes. Profiled with immunoSEQ multiplex PCR; TCRdb holds only in-frame clones, not every one. This table has more than 300,000 clones, approximately 12% appearing once. The sequenced sample consisted of naive CD4+ T cells from blood. The source is a man younger than 30 in good health. The CDR3 runs from the conserved cysteine through the conserved F or W. The D gene is left open where the match is weak. Rows may omit the clone size; those that give it use once, few, many or a size class.

D: TRBD1
V: TRBV7-2
J: TRBJ1-4
size: .
DNA: TGTGCCAGCAGCTTAGCCGGGACAGGGGGCGAGAAACTGTTTTTT
CDR3: CASSLAGTGGEKLFF

D: TRBD1
V: TRBV11-3
J: TRBJ2-7
size: .
DNA: TGTGCCAGCAGCGCACAGGGGAGCTCCTACGAGCAGTACTTC
CDR3: CASSAQGSSYEQYF

D: TRBD2
V: TRBV28
J: TRBJ2-1
size: few
DNA: TGTGCCAGCAGTCCCATTATACGAGCGGGGACCTACAATGAGCAGTTCTTC
CDR3: CASSPIIRAGTYNEQFF

D: .
V: TRBV5-1
J: TRBJ1-4
size: few
DNA: TGCGCCAGCAGCGTGACAGGACGGAGTGAAAAACTGTTTTTT
CDR3: CASSVTGRSEKLFF

D: TRBD2
V: TRBV7-9
J: TRBJ2-5
size: .
DNA: TGTGCCAGCAGCCCCCAGGGTAGCGGGGGGTTTGAGACCCAGTACTTC
CDR3: CASSPQGSGGFETQYF

D: TRBD2
V: TRBV2
J: TRBJ2-3
size: .
DNA: TGTGCCAGCAAAGCGGGAGTGGGGGCCTTCACAGATACGCAGTATTTT
CDR3: CASKAGVGAFTDTQYF

D: .
V: TRBV29-1
J: TRBJ2-3
size: few
DNA: TGCAGCGTTGGTCCTGGGCGCGATACGCAGTATTTT
CDR3: CSVGPGRDTQYF

D: TRBD1
V: TRBV5-1
J: TRBJ2-7
size: .
DNA: TGCGCCAGCAGCGGGACAGGGGTTATCCGTTACGAGCAGTACTTC
CDR3: CASSGTGVIRYEQYF

D: TRBD1
V: TRBV19
J: TRBJ1-2
size: few
DNA: TGTGCCAGTAATCCGGGACAGGGGGCTGTCGGCTACACCTTC
CDR3: CASNPGQGAVGYTF

D: TRBD2
V: TRBV10-3
J: TRBJ2-3
size: .
DNA: TGTGCCATCAGAGACAGATTCGAGCGGGGCAGCACAGATACGCAGTATTTT
CDR3: CAIRDRFERGSTDTQYF

D: TRBD1
V: TRBV14
J: TRBJ2-1
size: few
DNA: TGTGCCAGCAACGACCGGCCCGGGACAGGGATAAGGAATGAGCAGTTCTTC
CDR3: CASNDRPGTGIRNEQFF

D: TRBD2
V: TRBV4-3
J: TRBJ2-1
size: .
DNA: TGCGCCAGCAGCCAAGGTCCGGGACTAGGACCCGAAAGCTCCTACAATGAGCAGTTCTTC
CDR3: CASSQGPGLGPESSYNEQFF

D: TRBD1
V: TRBV7-3
J: TRBJ1-1
size: few
DNA: TGTGCCAGCAGCTCCGCAACAGGGGGCTTGAACACTGAAGCTTTCTTT
CDR3: CASSSATGGLNTEAFF

D: TRBD1
V: TRBV5-4
J: TRBJ2-2
size: .
DNA: TGTGCCGAAGGCAGGACAGGGACTAACACCGGGGAGCTGTTTTTT
CDR3: CAEGRTGTNTGELFF

D: .
V: TRBV19
J: TRBJ1-2
size: few
DNA: TGTGCCAGTAGCCGAACATCCCCGGCTACAGGCAGAGAGGGCTACACCTTC
CDR3: CASSRTSPATGREGYTF

D: TRBD2
V: TRBV28
J: TRBJ2-7
size: .
DNA: TGTGCCAGCAGTTTCGGGACTAGTCGGTTCTACGAGCAGTACTTC
CDR3: CASSFGTSRFYEQYF

D: .
V: TRBV7-2
J: TRBJ1-2
size: .
DNA: TGTGCCAGCAGCGCTTGGGTAGCCACTAACTATGGCTACACCTTC
CDR3: CASSAWVATNYGYTF

D: .
V: TRBV7-9
J: TRBJ2-3
size: .
DNA: TGTGCCAGCAGGGAGACTAGAAGCACAGATACGCAGTATTTT
CDR3: CASRETRSTDTQYF

D: .
V: TRBV29-1
J: TRBJ2-7
size: .
DNA: TGCAGCGTTGAGGTTGCAGTCTCCTACGAGCAGTACTTC
CDR3: CSVEVAVSYEQYF

D: .
V: TRBV29-1
J: TRBJ2-7
size: .
DNA: TGCAGCGCGTGGGGGGATTCCTACGAGCAGTACTTC
CDR3: CSAWGDSYEQYF

D: .
V: TRBV19
J: TRBJ1-2
size: .
DNA: TGTGCCAGTACACCATCGGGGTTAAGCTATGGCTACACCTTC
CDR3: CASTPSGLSYGYTF

D: TRBD1
V: TRBV5-1
J: TRBJ2-3
size: .
DNA: TGCGCCAGCAGCACCGGACAGGGGGTAGATACGCAGTATTTT
CDR3: CASSTGQGVDTQYF

D: TRBD1
V: TRBV30
J: TRBJ2-5
size: .
DNA: TGTGCCTGGACCTCAGGGACAGTCCAAGAGACCCAGTACTTC
CDR3: CAWTSGTVQETQYF

D: TRBD1
V: TRBV18
J: TRBJ1-1
size: few
DNA: TGTGCCAGCTCACCACGGGACAGGGCGGGCACTGAAGCTTTCTTT
CDR3: CASSPRDRAGTEAFF

D: .
V: TRBV29-1
J: TRBJ2-7
size: .
DNA: TGCAGCGTCGCTACCCCCGCGGAAGAGCAGTACTTC
CDR3: CSVATPAEEQYF

D: TRBD1
V: TRBV7-6
J: TRBJ2-7
size: few
DNA: TGTGCCAGCAGCCGAGTCCCGGGACAGGGCTACGAGCAGTACTTC
CDR3: CASSRVPGQGYEQYF

D: .
V: TRBV2
J: TRBJ1-1
size: .
DNA: TGTGCCAGCAGTGAAGCGGGCAGGGCTTTCTTT
CDR3: CASSEAGRAFF

D: TRBD1
V: TRBV5-4
J: TRBJ2-3
size: .
DNA: TGTGCCAGCAGCTGGGACCTAGGGGGCCGCACAGATACGCAGTATTTT
CDR3: CASSWDLGGRTDTQYF

D: TRBD1
V: TRBV30
J: TRBJ1-6
size: .
DNA: TGTGCCCACGAACAGACAGGGGTATCGGGTTCACCCCTCCACTTT
CDR3: CAHEQTGVSGSPLHF

D: .
V: TRBV7-8
J: TRBJ2-5
size: few
DNA: TGTGCCAGCGGACCCCGTAATTGGGAGGCACAAGAGACCCAGTACTTC
CDR3: CASGPRNWEAQETQYF

D: TRBD2
V: TRBV7-3
J: TRBJ2-3
size: few
DNA: TGTGCCAGCAGCCCCGGGGGGAGCACAGATACGCAGTATTTT
CDR3: CASSPGGSTDTQYF

D: .
V: TRBV11-2
J: TRBJ2-3
size: few
DNA: TGTGCCAGCAGCGTAGGAGCCACAGATACGCAGTATTTT
CDR3: CASSVGATDTQYF

D: .
V: TRBV30
J: TRBJ1-5
size: few
DNA: TGTGCCTGGAGTCGGGATCGCAATCAGCCCCAGCATTTT
CDR3: CAWSRDRNQPQHF

D: .
V: TRBV30
J: TRBJ2-3
size: few
DNA: TGTGCCTGGAGTGCCGGGGATGGCCGGGATACGCAGTATTTT
CDR3: CAWSAGDGRDTQYF

D: TRBD2
V: TRBV30
J: TRBJ2-1
size: few
DNA: TGTGCCTGGAGTGTTGGTAGCGGGAGCCCTGGGGGGAATGAGCAGTTCTTC
CDR3: CAWSVGSGSPGGNEQFF

D: .
V: TRBV30
J: TRBJ2-7
size: .
DNA: TGTGCCTGGAGTGTAACTGCAGGGTCCTACGAGCAGTACTTC
CDR3: CAWSVTAGSYEQYF

D: .
V: TRBV5-1
J: TRBJ2-5
size: .
DNA: TGCGCCAGCAGCTCCCCGGGACAACAAGAGACCCAGTACTTC
CDR3: CASSSPGQQETQYF

D: TRBD1
V: TRBV28
J: TRBJ1-5
size: few
DNA: TGTGCCAGCAGTTTCCGAATTCCGGGACAGGGATCGGGGGGAGGCAATCAGCCCCAGCATTTT
CDR3: CASSFRIPGQGSGGGNQPQHF

D: TRBD2
V: TRBV5-4
J: TRBJ2-1
size: few
DNA: TGTGCCAGCAGCTTGGGGACTAGCGGTTACAATGAGCAGTTCTTC
CDR3: CASSLGTSGYNEQFF

D: .
V: TRBV4-1
J: TRBJ1-2
size: .
DNA: TGCGCCAGCAGCCGCCCCGACAGCAACTATGGCTACACCTTC
CDR3: CASSRPDSNYGYTF

D: TRBD2
V: TRBV5-1
J: TRBJ2-1
size: few
DNA: TGCGCCAGCAGCTTGGAGGGTAGCGGGAGGGATCAGCAGTTCTTC
CDR3: CASSLEGSGRDQQFF

D: .
V: TRBV5-1
J: TRBJ2-2
size: few
DNA: TGCGCCAGCAGCGAAGTACGAGCCGGGGAGCTGTTTTTT
CDR3: CASSEVRAGELFF

D: TRBD1
V: TRBV7-9
J: TRBJ2-7
size: once
DNA: TGTGCCAGCAGCTCTAGAGGGACAGGAGCCTACGAGCAGTACTTC
CDR3: CASSSRGTGAYEQYF